This entry lists 30 T cell receptor delta chains sequenced from one sample in a study of gamma delta lymphoproliferative disorders and STAT genes. TCRdb called clones anew from the multiplex PCR reads with CATT. Seen here are around 3,700 delta-chain clones, more than 0.85% observed once, and the top ten hold roughly 24%. Sequencing used genomic DNA taken from PBMCs of patients and controls. The source material was blood. These receptors all come from a human donor in good health.

This clone is judged medium-sized. The CDR3 loop reads CALGESPPPVLGDTDKLIF. DNA for the CDR3: TGTGCTCTTGGGGAAAGTCCTCCCCCTGTACTGGGGGACACCGATAAACTCATCTTT. The chain joins TRDV1 to TRDJ1; the match to TRDD3 covers 8 bases. Germline trimming cut 2 bases from V and 0 bases from J; bases unmatched to any gene: 14. CDR3 length equals 19 residues. The germline V gene has CDR1 TSWWSYY and CDR2 QGS.

Notes on this clone: TCRdb's listed protein matches a much larger clone and diverges from this DNA's translation at residue 11, likely through a read error; the protein shown comes from the DNA. The J gene is TRDJ1, while no V gene call was made; the D call in the table, TRDD3, was not verified against the DNA. This CDR3 comprises 21 residues. The CDR3 sequence: CASLLWGITGRHVGILPGLIF. The CDR3, as DNA: TGTGCCTCCCTCCTCTGGGGGATAACCGGAAGGCATGTAGGTATTTTACCAGGGCTCATCTTT.

As concerns this clone: The amino acid sequence in TCRdb belongs to a much larger clone and departs from this DNA's translation at residue 4, likely a sequencing read error; the sequence shown is translated from the DNA. This chain connects TRDV2 to TRDJ1; 10 bases align to TRDD3. With 5 bases clipped from V and 0 bases from J, the junction kept 14 bases outside the gene matches. The CDR3 contains 18 residues. The germline V gene encodes CDR1 GEAIGNYY and CDR2 EKD. The CDR3 sequence: CACGPIGGYSLDTDKLIF. DNA of the CDR3: TGTGCCTGTGGCCCTATTGGGGGATACTCGTTGGACACCGATAAACTCATCTTT.

In regard to this clone: The likely explanation is a read error, given a far larger clone one base away. Other DNA sequences in this specimen translate into the identical CDR3. The J gene is TRDJ1, the V gene TRDV2, with D possibly called TRDD2 or TRDD3 (5 bases each). Germline CDR1 is GEAIGNYY and CDR2 is EKD. This CDR3 region has 19 residues. The CDR3 DNA reads as TGTGCCTGCGACAACCTCCTATCCACTGACGACAGGGGGTCCGATAAACTCATCTTT. This gives the protein CACDNLLSTDDRGSDKLIF.

For this clone: For this DNA, TCRdb reports the protein of a much larger clone, which diverges at residue 3, most likely from a read error; the protein presented here is translated directly from the DNA. The V and J genes are TRDV2 and TRDJ1, with a possible D match to TRDD2 (6 bases). CDR1 is GEAIGNYY, CDR2 EKD, per germline. This CDR3 has 20 amino acids. CDR3 residues: CARDTLAHGLPEEPTDKLIF. The CDR3 DNA reads TGTGCCCGTGACACCCTAGCTCACGGCCTTCCCGAGGAACCCACCGATAAACTCATCTTT.

This clone has a handful of counts. The protein in TCRdb stems from a much larger clone and differs at residue 13 from this DNA's translation, likely a read error; here the protein is translated from the DNA. J is TRDJ1 and V is TRDV2; perhaps TRDD3 as D (5 bases). This CDR3 region has 19 residues. CDR1 is GEAIGNYY, CDR2 EKD, per germline. V was trimmed by 0 bases and J by 0 bases, leaving 22 bases between them. CDR3 in amino acids: CACDTISRGSDQDTDKLIF. DNA of the CDR3: TGTGCCTGTGACACCATCTCAAGGGGGTCGGACCAGGACACCGATAAACTCATCTTT.

In regard to this clone: A far larger clone is off by one base, so a read error is likely. V usage is TRDV1 and J usage is TRDJ1; 8 bases align to TRDD3. Unmatched junction bases numbered 25, after V lost 1 base and J lost 0 bases. CDR1 and CDR2 from the germline V gene are TSWWSYY and QGS. The CDR3 runs to 23 residues. The DNA of the CDR3 is TGTGCTCTTGGGGAACATTACTCACCCAACTGGCGTAACTGGGGGGATTACACCGATAAACTCATCTTT. Amino acids: CALGEHYSPNWRNWGDYTDKLIF.

This clone is categorized as large (0.1 to 1%). The same CDR3 is also encoded by other DNA sequences in this sample. The chain is built from TRDV2 and TRDJ1; tentative D call: TRDD3 (6 bases). Germline CDR1 reads GEAIGNYY; CDR2 reads EKD. The CDR3 totals 16 residues. Trimming took off 1 base at V and 0 bases at J, with 14 bases between the two ends. The CDR3 sequence is CACDTVGGQYTDKLIF. As DNA, the CDR3 is TGTGCCTGTGACACGGTTGGGGGGCAGTACACCGATAAACTCATCTTT.

This clone was detected a few times. The amino acid sequence in TCRdb belongs to a much larger clone and departs from this DNA's translation at residue 13, likely a sequencing read error; the sequence shown is translated from the DNA. Other DNA variants within this sample encode the same CDR3. This chain uses TRDV2 with TRDJ1, with 13 bases aligning to TRDD3. The CDR3 has 20 amino acids. From germline, CDR1 is GEAIGNYY and CDR2 EKD. J was trimmed by 1 base and V by 0 bases; bases with no gene match: 13. The CDR3 here is CACDTVADWGIRRVTDKLIF. The CDR3 DNA reads TGTGCCTGTGACACCGTCGCCGACTGGGGGATACGCCGGGTCACCGATAAACTCATCTTT.

As regards this clone: The TCRdb record carries a much larger clone's protein, which differs from this DNA's translation at residue 7; a read error is the likely cause, and the protein listed here is the DNA translation. This chain joins TRDV2 and TRDJ1; D remains ambiguous. Deletions cut 3 bases from V and 5 bases from J, with 18 bases between. This CDR3 has 15 residues. Germline V gene lookup returns CDR1 GEAIGNYY and CDR2 EKD. DNA for the CDR3: TGTGCCTGTGACTCCTGGAGGACCCCGGGGGATAAACTCATCTTT. Translated, it gives CACDSWRTPGDKLIF.

A remark on this clone: TCRdb has a much larger clone's protein, which differs at residue 16 from the translation of this DNA, likely because of a read error; what is shown is the protein translated from the DNA. The V call is TRDV2, the J call TRDJ1; 12 nucleotides line up with TRDD3. Germline loops: CDR1 GEAIGNYY, CDR2 EKD. The length of the CDR3 is 18 residues. V was pared by 4 bases and J by 13 bases, with 24 bases of the junction left unmatched. CDR3 protein: CACDPVLGDTATKSQPIF. In nucleotides, the CDR3 is TGTGCCTGTGATCCCGTACTGGGGGATACTGCAACCAAATCACAACCCATCTTT.

The table lists this clone with a few counts. A far bigger clonotype differs at one base, so this is likely a read error. Different DNA sequences within this sample yield the same CDR3. J is TRDJ1 and V is TRDV2, with D possibly TRDD3 on 5 matching bases. This CDR3 comprises 16 residues. The germline V gene has CDR1 GEAIGNYY and CDR2 EKD. CDR3 in amino acids: CACDSVEGTDTDKLIF. CDR3 sequence (DNA): TGTGCCTGTGACTCCGTGGAGGGGACTGACACCGATAAACTCATTTTT.

Comment on this clone: A read error likely explains why the TCRdb protein, taken from a much larger clone, differs from this DNA's translation at residue 5; the protein shown is translated from the DNA. The chain joins TRDV2 to TRDJ3; 7 positions match TRDD3. The CDR3 extends over 20 amino acids. Germline CDR1 GEAIGNYY, CDR2 EKD. With V trimmed by 3 bases and J by 0 bases, 13 bases remained unmatched. The CDR3: CACDAAGGHSSSWDTRQMFF. CDR3 coding DNA: TGTGCCTGTGACGCGGCTGGGGGCCACTCCAGCTCCTGGGACACCCGACAGATGTTTTTC.

By share, this clone ranks as large. The same CDR3 can be traced to other DNA sequences in this sample. Here the CDR3 DNA reads TGTGCCTGTGACAGGGTCGGCGGGCTGGGGGATACGAGGAGCACCGATAAACTCATCTTT. Protein: CACDRVGGLGDTRSTDKLIF. V is TRDV2 and J is TRDJ1; TRDD3 agrees at 12 bases. The CDR3 extends over 20 amino acids. The J segment lost 1 base and the V segment lost 2 bases, leaving 16 bases of the junction unmatched. Germline-derived CDR1 and CDR2 are GEAIGNYY and EKD.

In regard to this clone: TCRdb lists the protein of a much larger clone for this DNA, which differs at residue 11, so this is likely a read error; the protein given here is translated from the DNA itself. J is TRDJ3 and V is TRDV2; TRDD3 matches at 13 bases. The V and J ends lost 3 bases and 2 bases, in that order; junction bases with no gene match: 6. Looked up from germline, CDR1 is GEAIGNYY and CDR2 is EKD. This CDR3 contains 19 residues. CDR3 nucleotide sequence: TGTGCCTGTGACTCCGTACTGGGGGATACGCCCTGGGACACCCGACAGATGTTTTTC. Encoded protein: CACDSVLGDTPWDTRQMFF.

As regards this clone: TCRdb lists the protein of a much larger clone for this DNA, which differs at residue 8, so this is likely a read error; the protein given here is translated from the DNA itself. The chain carries TRDV2 and TRDJ3; TRDD3 matches 8 bases. There are 21 residues in the CDR3. The germline gives CDR1 GEAIGNYY, CDR2 EKD. J gave up 0 bases and V 0 bases, and 12 bases lay outside the gene matches. CDR3 residues: CACDTAGAGGSSSWDTRQMFF. The CDR3 coding sequence is TGTGCCTGTGACACCGCGGGCGCTGGGGGAAGTAGCTCCTGGGACACCCGACAGATGTTTTTC.

The table lists this clone with a few counts. A single base is all that separates this from a far larger clone, so a read error is likely. Within the sample, other DNA sequences also encode this same CDR3. The J gene is TRDJ1, the V gene TRDV2, with D tentatively TRDD3 (6 bases). Germline values: CDR1 GEAIGNYY, CDR2 EKD. The V and J ends lost 3 bases and 1 base respectively, with 26 bases between them. This CDR3 contains 19 residues. The chain's CDR3 is CACDPLNLLGTSFTDKLIF. CDR3 coding DNA: TGTGCCTGTGACCCGCTTAACTTGCTGGGGACCTCCTTCACCGATAAACTCATCTTT.

This clone was counted only a few times. TCRdb attributes to this sequence the protein of a much larger clone, which differs from the DNA translation at residue 5; a read error is likely, and the protein displayed is translated from the DNA. V is TRDV2 and J is TRDJ3, with 9 nucleotides matching TRDD3. The CDR3 loop spans 20 amino acids. Germline V gene lookup returns CDR1 GEAIGNYY and CDR2 EKD. The V gene end was trimmed by 3 bases and the J gene end by 0 bases; junction bases not matched to a gene: 11. This chain's CDR3 is CACDAVLGDKSSWDTRQMFF. DNA of the CDR3: TGTGCCTGTGACGCCGTACTGGGGGACAAGAGCTCCTGGGACACCCGACAGATGTTTTTC.

Worth noting for this clone: TCRdb attributes to this sequence the protein of a much larger clone, which differs from the DNA translation at residue 9; a read error is likely, and the protein displayed is translated from the DNA. This sequence joins TRDV2 and TRDJ3; D remains unclear. Trimming removed 0 bases from V and 0 bases from J, with 20 bases in between. The germline gives CDR1 GEAIGNYY, CDR2 EKD. This CDR3 is 21 amino acids long. CDR3 sequence (DNA): TGTGCCTGTGACACCGCGGGCACTGAGGGAAGTAGCTCCTGGGACACCCGACAGATGTTTTTC. Translated, it gives CACDTAGTEGSSSWDTRQMFF.

This clone is termed medium-sized. The rearrangement joins TRAV29/DV5 to TRDJ1, with 7 bases lining up with TRDD3. J gave up 6 bases and V 1 base, and 24 bases lay outside the gene matches. CDR3 length: 19 amino acids. Germline V gives CDR1 NSMFDY, CDR2 ISSIKDK. CDR3 coding DNA: TGTGCAGCAAGCCTGGGCGCCAGCCCCGTACTGGGGCGGGTAAATAAACTCATCTTT. It is translated as CAASLGASPVLGRVNKLIF.

About this clone itself: A read error likely explains why the TCRdb protein, taken from a much larger clone, differs from this DNA's translation at residue 14; the protein shown is translated from the DNA. The chain carries TRDV2 and TRDJ3, with 10 bases that match TRDD3. This CDR3 is built from 21 residues. Germline V CDR1 and CDR2: GEAIGNYY, EKD. Here the CDR3 reads CACDTWGDTRESSRDTRQMFF. As DNA, the CDR3 is TGTGCCTGTGACACGTGGGGGGATACGCGGGAAAGCTCCCGGGACACCCGACAGATGTTTTTC.

With respect to this clone: The protein held in TCRdb is that of a much larger clone and does not match this DNA's translation at residue 17, likely because of a read error; the protein shown is translated from the DNA. The gene calls are TRDV2 and TRDJ1; 9 bases are a match to TRDD3. The CDR3 loop spans 19 amino acids. Germline CDR1 GEAIGNYY, CDR2 EKD. The DNA for the CDR3 is TGTGCCTGTGACTTCCTACCAACTGGGGGAGAGCCCAGAACCGATAAACCCATCTTT. Its protein product is CACDFLPTGGEPRTDKPIF.

The V gene is TRDV2, the J gene TRDJ1, with 12 bases lining up with TRDD3. Trimming took 3 bases from V and 9 from J; bases not matched to a gene: 22. Per the germline V gene, CDR1 is GEAIGNYY and CDR2 is EKD. CDR3 size: 19 residues. The DNA of the CDR3 is TGTGCCTGTGACTTGGTTGAACTGGGGGATACTGCAACCAAATCACAACTCATCTTT. As protein: CACDLVELGDTATKSQLIF.

Worth noting for this clone: One base separates it from a far larger clone, so it is likely a read error. The chain uses TRDV2 and TRDJ1; the match to TRDD3 covers 13 bases. This CDR3 contains 16 residues. The germline CDR1 and CDR2 sequences are GEAIGNYY and EKD. V gave up 5 bases and J gave up 0 bases; unmatched junction bases: 5. Here the CDR3 reads CACGLLGDTHTDKLIF. The CDR3 DNA follows: TGTGCCTGTGGCCTACTGGGGGATACGCACACCGATAAACTCATCTTT.

This clone was seen only a few times. The translation of this DNA and the TCRdb protein of a much larger clone differ at residue 12, probably owing to a read error; the protein shown here is translated from the DNA. V gene TRDV2 combines with J gene TRDJ1; TRDD3 matches 10 bases. V lost 3 bases, J lost 1 base, and 13 bases stayed unmatched. The CDR3 extends over 18 amino acids. CDR1 GEAIGNYY and CDR2 EKD come from the germline V gene. CDR3 protein: CACDPIGGYSLGTDKLIF. The CDR3 DNA is TGTGCCTGTGACCCTATTGGGGGATACTCGTTGGGCACCGATAAACTCATCTTT.

This clone was counted between two and nine times. TCRdb attributes to this sequence the protein of a much larger clone, which differs from the DNA translation at residue 15; a read error is likely, and the protein displayed is translated from the DNA. This chain links TRDV2 with TRDJ3; D possibly matches TRDD2 or TRDD3 (6 bases each). Germline V CDR1 and CDR2: GEAIGNYY, EKD. The CDR3 contains 21 residues. The CDR3 region is CACDFADVGILTSWGTRQMFF. For the CDR3, the DNA is TGTGCCTGTGACTTTGCAGACGTTGGGATCTTAACTTCCTGGGGCACCCGACAGATGTTTTTC.

Concerning this clone itself: The translation of this DNA and the TCRdb protein of a much larger clone differ at residue 13, probably owing to a read error; the protein shown here is translated from the DNA. This sequence joins TRDV1 and TRDJ1; D perhaps matches TRDD3 (5 bases). Germline CDR1 TSWWSYY, CDR2 QGS. The CDR3 is 16 amino acids. The CDR3 is CALGERAMGNTDELIF. For the CDR3, the DNA is TGTGCTCTTGGGGAACGGGCCATGGGGAACACCGATGAACTCATCTTT.

Of note for this clone: Given a far larger clone just one base away, this is likely a sequencing read error. Different DNA sequences within this sample yield the same CDR3. The chain has TRDV2 and TRDJ1, with 12 nucleotides matching TRDD3. The CDR3 runs 24 residues. Trimming at V came to 0 bases and at J to 0 bases, leaving 25 bases not matched to a gene. Germline V gene sequence: CDR1 GEAIGNYY, CDR2 EKD. The CDR3 DNA follows: TGTGCCTGTGACACCTTGGGTCTTAGGCTGGGGGATACGGAAACCGACCTGTACACCGATAAACTCATCTTT. This encodes CACDTLGLRLGDTETDLYTDKLIF.

Of note for this clone: The amino acid sequence in TCRdb belongs to a much larger clone and departs from this DNA's translation at residue 16, likely a sequencing read error; the sequence shown is translated from the DNA. CDR3 DNA sequence: TGTGCCTGTGACACCTTGGGTCTTAGACTGGGGGATACGGAAACCAACCTGTACACCGATAAACTCATCTTT. This translates into CACDTLGLRLGDTETNLYTDKLIF. The chain links TRDV2 to TRDJ1; TRDD3 agrees at 13 bases. The germline gives CDR1 GEAIGNYY, CDR2 EKD. This CDR3 contains 24 residues. V shed 0 bases, J shed 0 bases, and the junction held 24 bases outside the gene matches.

This clone has more than one count but fewer than ten. One base separates it from a far larger clone, so it is likely a read error. This CDR3 is also generated by other DNA sequences in the sample. The CDR3 bases are TGTGCCTGTGACACCGTAGAAGCCCAAGGGGGTCATGATAAACTCATCTTT. Protein: CACDTVEAQGGHDKLIF. The rearrangement links TRDV2 to TRDJ1; tentatively, D is TRDD3 (5 bases). The CDR3 has 17 residues. Germline CDR1 is GEAIGNYY and CDR2 is EKD. V lost 0 bases and J lost 5, with 21 bases in between.